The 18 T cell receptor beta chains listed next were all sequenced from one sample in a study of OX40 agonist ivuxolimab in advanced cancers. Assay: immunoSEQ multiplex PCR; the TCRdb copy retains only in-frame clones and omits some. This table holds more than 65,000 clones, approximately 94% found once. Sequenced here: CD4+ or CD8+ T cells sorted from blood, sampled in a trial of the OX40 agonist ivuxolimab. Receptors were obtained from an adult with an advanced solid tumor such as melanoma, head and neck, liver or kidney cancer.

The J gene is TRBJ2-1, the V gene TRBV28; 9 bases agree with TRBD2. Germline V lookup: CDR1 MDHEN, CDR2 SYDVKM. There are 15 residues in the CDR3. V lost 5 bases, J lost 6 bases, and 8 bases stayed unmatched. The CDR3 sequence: CASSPAGREGNEQFF. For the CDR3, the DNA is TGTGCCAGCAGTCCAGCCGGGCGGGAGGGCAATGAGCAGTTCTTC.

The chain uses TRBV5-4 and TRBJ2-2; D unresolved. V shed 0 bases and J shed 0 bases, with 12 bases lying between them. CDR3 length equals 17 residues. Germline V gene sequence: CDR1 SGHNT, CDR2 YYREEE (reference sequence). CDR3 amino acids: CASSLDRNYPNTGELFF. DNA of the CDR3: TGTGCCAGCAGCTTGGACCGGAACTATCCGAACACCGGGGAGCTGTTTTTT.

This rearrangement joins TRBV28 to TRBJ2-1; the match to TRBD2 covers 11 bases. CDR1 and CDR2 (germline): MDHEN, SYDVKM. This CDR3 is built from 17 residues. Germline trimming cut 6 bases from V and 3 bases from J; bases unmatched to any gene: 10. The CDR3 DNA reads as TGTGCCAGCAGCTCACGACTAGCGGGACTCTACTACAATGAGCAGTTCTTC. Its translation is CASSSRLAGLYYNEQFF.

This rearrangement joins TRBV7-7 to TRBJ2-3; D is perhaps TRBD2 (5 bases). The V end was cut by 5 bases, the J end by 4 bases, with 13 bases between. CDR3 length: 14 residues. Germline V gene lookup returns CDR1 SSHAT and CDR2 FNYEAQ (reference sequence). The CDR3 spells CASSRTEAPDTQYF. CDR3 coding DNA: TGTGCCAGCAGCCGGACTGAAGCTCCAGATACGCAGTATTTT.

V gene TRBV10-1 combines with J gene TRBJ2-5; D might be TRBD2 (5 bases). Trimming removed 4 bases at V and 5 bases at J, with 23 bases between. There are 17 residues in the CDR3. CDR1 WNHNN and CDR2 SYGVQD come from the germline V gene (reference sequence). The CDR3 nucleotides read TGCGCCAGCAGTGCGGCGGAGGCAACCCCTCACGGGGAGACCCAGTACTTC. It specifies CASSAAEATPHGETQYF.

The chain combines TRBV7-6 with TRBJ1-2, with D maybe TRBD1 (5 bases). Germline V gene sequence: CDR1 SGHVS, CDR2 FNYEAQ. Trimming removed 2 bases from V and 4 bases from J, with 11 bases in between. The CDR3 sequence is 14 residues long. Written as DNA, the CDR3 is TGTGCCAGCAGCTTATATCAGGGTGGCTATGGCTACACCTTC. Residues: CASSLYQGGYGYTF.

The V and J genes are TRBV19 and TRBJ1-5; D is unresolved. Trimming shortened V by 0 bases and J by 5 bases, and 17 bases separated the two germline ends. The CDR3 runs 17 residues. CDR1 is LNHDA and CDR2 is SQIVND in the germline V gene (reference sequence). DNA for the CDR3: TGTGCCAGTAGTATAGAGGGTTTCCATGACCGGGATCAGCCCCAGCATTTT. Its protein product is CASSIEGFHDRDQPQHF.

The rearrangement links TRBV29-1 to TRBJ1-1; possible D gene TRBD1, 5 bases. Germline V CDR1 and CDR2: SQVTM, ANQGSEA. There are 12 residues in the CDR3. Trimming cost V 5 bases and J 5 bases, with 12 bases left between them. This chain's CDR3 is CSVTPQGTEAFF. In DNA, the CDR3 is TGCAGCGTTACCCCTCAGGGAACTGAAGCTTTCTTT.

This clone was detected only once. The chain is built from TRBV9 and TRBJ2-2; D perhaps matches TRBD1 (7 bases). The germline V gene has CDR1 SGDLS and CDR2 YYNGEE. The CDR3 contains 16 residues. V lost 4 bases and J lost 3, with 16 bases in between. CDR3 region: CASSPRFRGDTGELFF. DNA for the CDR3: TGTGCCAGCAGCCCCCGTTTCAGGGGGGACACCGGGGAGCTGTTTTTT.

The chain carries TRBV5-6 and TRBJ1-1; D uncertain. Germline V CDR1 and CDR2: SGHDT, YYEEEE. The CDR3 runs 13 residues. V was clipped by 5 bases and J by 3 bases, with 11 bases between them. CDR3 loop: CASRDGRHTEAFF. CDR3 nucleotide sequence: TGTGCCAGCAGGGACGGTAGGCACACTGAAGCTTTCTTT.

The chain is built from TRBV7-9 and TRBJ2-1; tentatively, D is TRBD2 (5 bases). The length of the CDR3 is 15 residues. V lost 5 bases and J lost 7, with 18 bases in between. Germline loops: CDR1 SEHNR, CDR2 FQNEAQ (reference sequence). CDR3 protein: CASSRGEKGQNEQFF. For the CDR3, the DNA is TGTGCCAGCAGCCGTGGGGAGAAGGGTCAGAATGAGCAGTTCTTC.

CDR3 in DNA: TGTGCCTGGAAATCCAATGAGCAGTTCTTC. Residues: CAWKSNEQFF. The rearrangement uses TRBV30 and TRBJ2-1, with no clear D. V lost 4 bases, J lost 6 bases, and 4 bases lay in between. Germline CDR1 GTSNPN, CDR2 SVGIG (reference sequence). This CDR3 spans 10 amino acids.

The CDR3 reads CASSPSYWASEQYF. CDR3 in DNA: TGTGCCAGCAGTCCCTCTTACTGGGCCTCCGAGCAGTACTTC. This chain connects TRBV27 to TRBJ2-7, with D uncertain. V lost 5 bases and J 6 bases, leaving 17 bases between the germline ends. CDR1 is MNHEY, CDR2 SMNVEV, per germline (reference sequence). There are 14 residues in the CDR3.

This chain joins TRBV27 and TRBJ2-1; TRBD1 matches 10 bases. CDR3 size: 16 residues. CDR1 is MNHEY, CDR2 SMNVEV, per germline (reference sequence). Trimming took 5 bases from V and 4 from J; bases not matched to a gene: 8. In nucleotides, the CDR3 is TGTGCCAGCAGTAATCTGGGACAGGGGATATACAATGAGCAGTTCTTC. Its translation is CASSNLGQGIYNEQFF.

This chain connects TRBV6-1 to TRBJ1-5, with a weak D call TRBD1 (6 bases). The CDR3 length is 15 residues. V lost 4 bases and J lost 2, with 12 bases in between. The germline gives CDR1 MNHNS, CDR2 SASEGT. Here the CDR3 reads CASSALRGGNQPQHF. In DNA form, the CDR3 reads TGTGCCAGCAGTGCCCTCAGGGGTGGCAATCAGCCCCAGCATTTT.

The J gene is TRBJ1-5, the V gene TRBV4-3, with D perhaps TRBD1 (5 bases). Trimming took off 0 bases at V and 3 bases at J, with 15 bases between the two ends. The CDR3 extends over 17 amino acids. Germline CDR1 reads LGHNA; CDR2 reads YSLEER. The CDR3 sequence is CASSQDSQGRNNQPQHF. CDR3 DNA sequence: TGCGCCAGCAGCCAAGATAGTCAGGGACGGAACAATCAGCCCCAGCATTTT.

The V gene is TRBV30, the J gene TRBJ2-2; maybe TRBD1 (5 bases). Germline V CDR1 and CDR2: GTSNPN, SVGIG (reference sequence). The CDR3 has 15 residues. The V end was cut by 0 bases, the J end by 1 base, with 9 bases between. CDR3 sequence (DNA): TGTGCCTGGAGTGTAAGCAGGGTGAACACCGGGGAGCTGTTTTTT. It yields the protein CAWSVSRVNTGELFF.

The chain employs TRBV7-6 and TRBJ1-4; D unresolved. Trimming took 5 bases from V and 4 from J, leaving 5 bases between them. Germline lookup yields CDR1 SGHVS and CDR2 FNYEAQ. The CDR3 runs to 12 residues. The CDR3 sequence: CASSPGNEKLFF. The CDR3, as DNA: TGTGCCAGCAGCCCGGGTAATGAAAAACTGTTTTTT.